Listed below are T cell receptor beta chains from one sample, sequenced in a study of CD4+ T cells in melanoma. Assay: immunoSEQ multiplex PCR; the TCRdb copy retains only in-frame clones and omits some. The data contain 110,000 to 150,000 clones, 80% to 95% of them singletons. The receptor source for this set is a human donor with melanoma. The CDR3 runs from the conserved cysteine through the conserved F or W. Each record gives: V gene, J gene, CDR3 protein.

TRBV2	TRBJ1-1	CASTPQSGDTEAFF
TRBV5-8	TRBJ1-2	CASSLVRMYRDYGYTF
TRBV11-2	TRBJ1-1	CASSLTRTMNTEAFF
TRBV10-3	TRBJ2-5	CAIKPNQGQTGVEYF
TRBV29-1	TRBJ2-5	CSVRLGKETQYF
TRBV28	TRBJ1-2	CASSFAQNGYTF
TRBV6-6	TRBJ1-2	CASSYHEANYGYTF
TRBV19	TRBJ2-6	CASGEVSTGANVLTF
TRBV4-1	TRBJ1-3	CASSQGAMGSGNTIYF
TRBV11-2	TRBJ1-6	CASSSQAGSSGSPLHF
TRBV6-5	TRBJ2-2	CASSFSGQGPGELFF
TRBV2	TRBJ1-5	CASKGGGLNQPQHF
TRBV19	TRBJ1-2	CASSLGQAPYGYTF
TRBV15	TRBJ2-5	CATSREWGAQYF
TRBV19	TRBJ1-5	CASRSPGMNQPQHF
TRBV7-3	TRBJ2-2	CASSATSGGARTGELFF